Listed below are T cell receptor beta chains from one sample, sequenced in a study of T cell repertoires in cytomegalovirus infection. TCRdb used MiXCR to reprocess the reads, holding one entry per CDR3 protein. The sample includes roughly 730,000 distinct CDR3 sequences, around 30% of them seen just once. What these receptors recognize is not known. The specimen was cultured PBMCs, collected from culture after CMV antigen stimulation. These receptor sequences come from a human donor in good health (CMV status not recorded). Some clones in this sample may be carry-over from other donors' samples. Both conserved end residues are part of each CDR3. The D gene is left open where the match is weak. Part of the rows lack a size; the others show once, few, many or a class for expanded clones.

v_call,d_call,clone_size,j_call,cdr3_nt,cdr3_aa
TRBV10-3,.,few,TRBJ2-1,TGTGCCGTCGGACCGGGAGTTCTCGAGCAGTTCTTC,CAVGPGVLEQFF
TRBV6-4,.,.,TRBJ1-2,TGTGCCAGCAGTGTAGGTCCGGGCGCCCACTATGGCTACACCTTC,CASSVGPGAHYGYTF
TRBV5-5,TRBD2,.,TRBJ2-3,TGTGCCAGCAGCCCAGCCGTAGCGGGAGCCGATACGCAGTATTTT,CASSPAVAGADTQYF
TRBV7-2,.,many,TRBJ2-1,TGTGCCAGCAGTCAAAAAGGGTTCAGTGGAGAGCAGTTCTTC,CASSQKGFSGEQFF
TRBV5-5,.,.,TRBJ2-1,TGTGCCAGCAGCCGCACATTAGAGGATGAGCAGTTCTTC,CASSRTLEDEQFF
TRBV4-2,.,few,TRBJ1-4,TGTGCCAGCAGCCAAGAACTAGCGGGAGGTGATGAAAAACTGTTTTTT,CASSQELAGGDEKLFF
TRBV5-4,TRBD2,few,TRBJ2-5,TGTGCCAGCAGTCCCTCGAGCGGGACCCAAGAGACCCAGTACTTC,CASSPSSGTQETQYF
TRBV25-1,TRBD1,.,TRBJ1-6,TGTGCCAGCAGTCCCTCGGGGACAGGGCCCGAGGATTCACCCCTCCACTTT,CASSPSGTGPEDSPLHF
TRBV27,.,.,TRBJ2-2,TGTGCCAGCTGGCCGAAGTCGAACACCGGGGAGCTGTTTTTT,CASWPKSNTGELFF
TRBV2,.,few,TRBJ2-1,TGTGCCAGCATGGAGAGGCAGGGGACCTACAATGAGCAGTTCTTC,CASMERQGTYNEQFF
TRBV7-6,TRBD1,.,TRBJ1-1,TGTGCCAGCAGCAGTGCTCGACAGGGAGGGACGACTGAAGCTTTCTTT,CASSSARQGGTTEAFF
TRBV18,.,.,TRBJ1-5,TGTGCCAGCTCACCGCAGGGAGATTATCAGCCCCAGCATTTT,CASSPQGDYQPQHF
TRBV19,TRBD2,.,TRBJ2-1,TGTGCCAGTAGTATCGGACTCCCACGGGGGGGCTCCTACAATGAGCAGTTCTTC,CASSIGLPRGGSYNEQFF
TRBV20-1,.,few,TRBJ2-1,TGCAGTGCTGAACTACAGGGTGAGCAGTTCTTC,CSAELQGEQFF
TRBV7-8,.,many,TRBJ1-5,TGTGCCAGCAGCTTAACCCCGATGAATCAGCCCCAGCATTTT,CASSLTPMNQPQHF
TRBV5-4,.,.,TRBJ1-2,TGTGCCAGCAGCCGGTCCCTCGGGTGGAACTATGGCTACACCTTC,CASSRSLGWNYGYTF
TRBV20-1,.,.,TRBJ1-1,TGCAGTGCTAGATCTCAGGCTTCTGAAGCTTTCTTT,CSARSQASEAFF
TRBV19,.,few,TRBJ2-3,TGTGCCAGTAGGCCCATCGGGGCGACTAGCACAGATACGCAGTATTTT,CASRPIGATSTDTQYF
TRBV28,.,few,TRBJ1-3,TGTGCCAGCAGTGCGTCAGGGACGAGCGGAAACACCATATATTTT,CASSASGTSGNTIYF
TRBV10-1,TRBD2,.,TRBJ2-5,TGCGCCAGCAGTGAGTCGGGACTAGCGGAGACCCAGTACTTC,CASSESGLAETQYF
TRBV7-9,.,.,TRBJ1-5,TGTGCCAGCGCATATGGGGGTGGTCAGCCCCAGCATTTT,CASAYGGGQPQHF
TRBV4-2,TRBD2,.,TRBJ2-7,TGTGCCAGCAGCCAAGCGGGTGGGACTAGCGGGACCTACGAGCAGTACTTC,CASSQAGGTSGTYEQYF
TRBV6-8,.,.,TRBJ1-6,TGTGCCAGCGAGGGGCTTGACCGACTCCTCCACTTT,CASEGLDRLLHF
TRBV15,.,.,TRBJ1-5,TGTGCCACCAGCAGAGAACTTTATCAGCCCCAGCATTTT,CATSRELYQPQHF
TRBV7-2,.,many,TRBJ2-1,TGTGCCAGCAGCATCCGGCTAGGACCCTCCTACAATGAGCAGTTCTTC,CASSIRLGPSYNEQFF
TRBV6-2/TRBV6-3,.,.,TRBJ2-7,TGTGCCAGTGAGGGTGTCTACGAGCAGTACTTC,CASEGVYEQYF
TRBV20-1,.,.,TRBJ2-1,TGCAGTGCGGACTCTGGGCTAAATGAGCAGTTCTTC,CSADSGLNEQFF
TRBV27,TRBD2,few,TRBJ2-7,TGTGCCAGCAGTTTCGGTACTAGCGGGATCTACGAGCAGTACTTC,CASSFGTSGIYEQYF
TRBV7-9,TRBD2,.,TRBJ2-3,TGTGCCAGCAGCTTTAGATCAGCGGGAGTGACAGATACGCAGTATTTT,CASSFRSAGVTDTQYF
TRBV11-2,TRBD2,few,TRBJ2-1,TGTGCCAGCAGCTCGGGACTAGCGCACATCAATGAGCAGTTCTTC,CASSSGLAHINEQFF
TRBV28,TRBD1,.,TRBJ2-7,TGTGCCAGCACTCTCCAGGGGGCCAGTTCCTACGAGCAGTACTTC,CASTLQGASSYEQYF
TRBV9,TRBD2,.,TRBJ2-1,TGTGCCAGCAGCGCCCTAGCGGGAGGCCTGGTAGAGCAGTTCTTC,CASSALAGGLVEQFF
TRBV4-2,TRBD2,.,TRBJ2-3,TGTGCCAGCAGACAAGAGAGCGGGGGGGTGAGCACAGATACGCAGTATTTT,CASRQESGGVSTDTQYF
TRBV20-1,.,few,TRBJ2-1,TGCAGTGCTAGTTCCCCATTAGCGGTTAATGAGCAGTTCTTC,CSASSPLAVNEQFF
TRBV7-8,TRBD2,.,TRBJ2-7,TGTGCCAGCAGCTTACGCTATGAACTAGCGGGTCCGTACTTC,CASSLRYELAGPYF
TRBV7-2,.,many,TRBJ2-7,TGTGCCAGCAGCTTATTAACAGGGAAGTACGAGCAGTACTTC,CASSLLTGKYEQYF
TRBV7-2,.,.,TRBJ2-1,TGTGCCTGCAGGAGACTAGGCTCCTACAATGAGCAGTTCTTC,CACRRLGSYNEQFF
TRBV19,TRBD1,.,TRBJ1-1,TGTGCCAGTAGTATCAGAGGGGGCCCTGAAGCTTTCTTT,CASSIRGGPEAFF
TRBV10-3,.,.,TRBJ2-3,TGTGCCATCAGTGAGTCGACGGACAGCATTAACACAGATACGCAGTATTTT,CAISESTDSINTDTQYF
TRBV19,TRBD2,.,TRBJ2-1,TGTGCCAGTAGTATTAGCGGGAGAGGCAATGAGCAGTTCTTC,CASSISGRGNEQFF
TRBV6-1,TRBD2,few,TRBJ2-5,TGTGCCAGCAGCCCCTGGGCCCTAGCGGGGGACGGAGAGACCCAGTACTTC,CASSPWALAGDGETQYF
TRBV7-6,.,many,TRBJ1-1,TGTGCCAGCAGCCAATTTGGCGGGGCAGGTGAAGCTTTCTTT,CASSQFGGAGEAFF
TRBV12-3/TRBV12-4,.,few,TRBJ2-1,TGTGCCAGCAGTTTATCGGGCGGGATTTCTCCTGACAATGAGCAGTTCTTC,CASSLSGGISPDNEQFF
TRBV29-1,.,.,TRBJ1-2,TGCAGTTCCAGTTCTGACTATGGCTACACCTTC,CSSSSDYGYTF
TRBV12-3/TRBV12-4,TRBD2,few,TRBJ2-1,TGTGCCAGCAGTTTAACCCCTGAAGCGGGAGGGCCGGGGACGGAAGCCCTGGATGAGCAGTTCTTC,CASSLTPEAGGPGTEALDEQFF
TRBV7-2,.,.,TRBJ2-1,TGTGCCAGCAGCTTAGCGGGGGACCCCTACAATGAGCAGTTCTTC,CASSLAGDPYNEQFF
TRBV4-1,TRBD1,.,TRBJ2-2,TGCGCCAGCAGCCAAAGACAGGGGGGTCCCGGGGAGCTGTTTTTT,CASSQRQGGPGELFF
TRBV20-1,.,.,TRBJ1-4,TGCAGTGCTAGCGGTGGGTCGCATGAAAAACTGTTTTTT,CSASGGSHEKLFF
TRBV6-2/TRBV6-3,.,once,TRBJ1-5,TGTGCCAGCAGGGACACTAGCAATCAGCCCCAGCATTTT,CASRDTSNQPQHF
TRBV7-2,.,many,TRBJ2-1,TGTGCCAGCGATGACCCGGAGTCCCGAAGGGTGAATGAGCAGTTCTTC,CASDDPESRRVNEQFF
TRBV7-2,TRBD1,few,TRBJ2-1,TGTGCCAGCAGCAAAGGGACAGGGCTTGTAAATGAGCAGTTCTTC,CASSKGTGLVNEQFF
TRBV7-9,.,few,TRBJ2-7,TGTGCCAGCAGCTTAGTGGGTAGCGGAGGGATCACCCACGAGCAGTACTTC,CASSLVGSGGITHEQYF
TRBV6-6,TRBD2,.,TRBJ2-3,TGTGCCAGCAGTCCCGGGACTAGCGGGGTCCCATCAGATACGCAGTATTTT,CASSPGTSGVPSDTQYF